The clone carrying this T cell receptor (beta chain) has more than one count but fewer than ten. The data belong to a study of beta chain features in type 1 diabetes. Study details: What patients shared with healthy donors was a similar profile of age, gender and cell yields.

Of the isolated RNA, all was reverse transcribed, and so the sequenced material was expressed TCRB transcripts. Clones were sequenced by immunoSEQ multiplex PCR, and TCRdb holds only the in-frame ones, with some missing. This sample yields about 210,000 clones, of which about a tenth are seen a single time; 1% to 1.5% belongs to the top ten. The authors obtained over 95% purity in all sorted populations. The CDR3 runs 16 residues. After removal of 0 bases from V and 4 bases from J, the junction contained 3 bases not matched to a gene. Germline assignment: CDR1 SGHRS and CDR2 YFSETQ. The receptor's source is a man aged 18 to 30 in good health. The specimen was central memory CD4+ T cells from blood. This chain links TRBV5-1 with TRBJ2-3; 12 positions agree with TRBD2. The CDR3 DNA is TGCGCCAGCAGCTTGGAAACTAGCGGGAGGTCAGATACGCAGTATTTT. This codes for CASSLETSGRSDTQYF.